This T cell receptor beta chain was captured in a study of cytomegalovirus exposure and HLA in healthy donors. The primer mix had 60 Vbeta and 13 Jbeta primers. The protocol was immunoSEQ multiplex PCR, while the TCRdb copy is restricted to in-frame clones and leaves out a portion. The sample yields 140,000 or so clones, roughly 75% seen once. This clone was counted a few times. Germline-derived CDR1 and CDR2 are SEHNR and FQNEAQ (reference sequence). The CDR3 covers 13 residues. Trimming removed 1 base from V and 5 bases from J, with 8 bases in between. The chain joins TRBV7-9 to TRBJ1-1; D ambiguous. The sequenced material came from PBMCs. The TCR originated in a female donor in good health and CMV-seronegative. The CDR3 is CASSLEGRTEAFF. CDR3 nucleotide sequence: TGTGCCAGCAGCTTAGAAGGGAGGACTGAAGCTTTCTTT. Looking up the rest from reference TRBV7-9 and TRBJ1-1 gives the full variable domain: DTGVSQNPRHKITKRGQNVTFRCDPISEHNRLYWYRQTLGQGPEFLTYFQNEAQLEKSRLLSDRFSAERPKGSFSTLEIQRTEQGDSAMYLCASSLEGRTEAFFGQGTRLTVV.